The sample holds many counts of the clone carrying this T cell receptor beta chain. Individual cDNA molecules were tagged with unique molecular identifiers. Via MiXCR, TCRdb re-called the 5' RACE reads, giving one row per CDR3 protein. The profile shows 30,000 to 40,000 distinct CDR3 sequences, 5% of them singletons. The data stem from a study of early T cells in non-severe SARS-CoV-2 infection. V was trimmed by 4 bases and J by 6 bases, leaving 24 bases between them. The CDR3 spans 18 residues. Germline CDR1 and CDR2: MGHRA and YSYEKL. Sequencing used whole blood. The gene calls are TRBV4-1 and TRBJ2-2; D might be TRBD2 (5 bases). This receptor was obtained from an adult who was a healthcare worker with PCR-confirmed SARS-CoV-2 infection or an uninfected control (not recorded which). The CDR3: CASSPHSPNRLAAGELFF. The CDR3 coding sequence is TGCGCCAGCAGCCCCCACTCACCAAACCGTCTAGCTGCCGGGGAGCTGTTTTTT.